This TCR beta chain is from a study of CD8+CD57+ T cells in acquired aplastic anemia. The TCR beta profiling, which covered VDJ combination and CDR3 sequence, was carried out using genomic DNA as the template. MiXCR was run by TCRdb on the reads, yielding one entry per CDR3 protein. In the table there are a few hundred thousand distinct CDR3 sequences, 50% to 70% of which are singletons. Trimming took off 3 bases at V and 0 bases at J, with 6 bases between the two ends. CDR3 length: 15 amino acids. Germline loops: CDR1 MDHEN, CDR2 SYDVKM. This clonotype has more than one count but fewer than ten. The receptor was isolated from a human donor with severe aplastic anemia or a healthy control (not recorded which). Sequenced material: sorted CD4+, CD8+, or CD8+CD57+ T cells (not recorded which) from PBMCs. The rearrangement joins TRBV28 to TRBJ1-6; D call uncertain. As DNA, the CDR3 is TGTGCCAGCAGTTTTAGAAGCTCCTATAATTCACCCCTCCACTTT. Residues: CASSFRSSYNSPLHF.